Each of the 11 T cell receptor beta chains below was sequenced from the same sample in a study of response to subunit inactivated influenza vaccine. TCRdb reprocessed the RT-PCR reads with MiXCR, giving one entry per CDR3 protein. The sample records 400,000 to 550,000 distinct CDR3 sequences, roughly 25% being singletons. Sequences were derived from CD4+ T cells sorted from PBMCs, sampled more than 4 days after vaccination. These receptors all come from a man aged 45-65 years who received an inactivated influenza vaccine.

V gene TRBV2 combines with J gene TRBJ2-3; D not resolved. The CDR3 runs 12 residues. V dropped 6 bases and J dropped 5 bases, with 9 bases sitting between them. The germline gives CDR1 SNHLY, CDR2 FYNNEI. The CDR3 DNA follows: TGTGCCAGCAGACAAGATCAAGATACGCAGTATTTT. Its protein is CASRQDQDTQYF.

The chain has TRBV12-3 or TRBV12-4 and TRBJ2-4; D unclear. V dropped 6 bases and J dropped 7 bases, with 22 bases sitting between them. The CDR3 has 16 amino acids. The CDR3: CASSSLGSASGNIQYF. The CDR3, as DNA: TGTGCCAGCAGCTCCCTTGGTTCGGCCTCCGGGAACATTCAGTACTTC.

In its sample, this clonotype was seen a few times. This chain links TRBV4-1 with TRBJ1-2; D is unresolved. The germline CDR1 and CDR2 sequences are MGHRA and YSYEKL. V was cut by 4 bases and J by 2 bases, with 11 bases left in between. The CDR3 runs to 14 residues. The chain's CDR3 is CASSPRPWNYGYTF. CDR3 in DNA: TGCGCCAGCAGCCCGCGTCCTTGGAACTATGGCTACACCTTC.

There are a few counts of this clonotype. The V gene is TRBV3-1, the J gene TRBJ2-3, with TRBD2 identical over 9 bases. The CDR3 extends over 15 amino acids. V lost 2 bases, J lost 6 bases, and 6 bases stayed unmatched. CDR1 LGHDT and CDR2 YNNKEL come from the germline V gene (reference sequence). The CDR3 here is CASSQSSGGSDTQYF. In nucleotides, the CDR3 is TGTGCCAGCAGCCAAAGTAGCGGGGGTTCTGATACGCAGTATTTT.

The CDR3 loop reads CASSLGQLAGVQNEQFF. The CDR3 DNA is TGTGCCAGCAGTTTAGGGCAACTAGCGGGAGTTCAGAATGAGCAGTTCTTC. The chain joins TRBV12-3 or TRBV12-4 to TRBJ2-1, with 11 positions matching TRBD2. The length of the CDR3 is 17 residues. J lost 7 bases, V lost 1 base, and 9 bases had no gene match.

This clonotype was found a few times. V gene TRBV29-1 combines with J gene TRBJ1-1; weak D call: TRBD1 (5 bases). Germline CDR1 SQVTM, CDR2 ANQGSEA. The CDR3 length is 13 residues. Trimming shortened V by 3 bases and J by 1 base, and 9 bases separated the two germline ends. This chain's CDR3 is CSVEGQGNTEAFF. Here the CDR3 DNA reads TGCAGCGTTGAGGGTCAGGGGAACACTGAAGCTTTCTTT. Filled out from reference TRBV29-1 and TRBJ1-1, the complete variable domain reads SAVISQKPSRDICQRGTSLTIQCQVDSQVTMMFWYRQQPGQSLTLIATANQGSEATYESGFVIDKFPISRPNLTFSTLTVSNMSPEDSSIYLCSVEGQGNTEAFFGQGTRLTVV.

This clonotype was counted ten times or more. The chain uses TRBV29-1 and TRBJ2-7; D call uncertain. Trimming pared 6 bases from V and 0 bases from J, leaving 12 bases between. CDR3 length: 13 residues. Germline-derived CDR1 and CDR2 are SQVTM and ANQGSEA. In DNA form, the CDR3 reads TGCAGCGTCATAAACAGTGGCTCCTACGAGCAGTACTTC. It yields the protein CSVINSGSYEQYF.

The J gene is TRBJ2-7, the V gene TRBV4-1; TRBD2 aligns across 10 bases. Germline V gives CDR1 MGHRA, CDR2 YSYEKL. V trimming: 3 bases; J trimming: 0 bases; junction bases outside the gene matches: 8. The CDR3 is 17 residues long. CDR3 loop: CASSHSVKREGSYEQYF. CDR3 coding DNA: TGCGCCAGCAGCCACTCGGTTAAGCGGGAGGGCTCCTACGAGCAGTACTTC.

This clonotype occurred a few times. CDR3 nucleotides: TGTGCCAGCAGTTACTCAGAGACAACGAACACTGAAGCTTTCTTT. Protein sequence: CASSYSETTNTEAFF. The chain links TRBV6-5 to TRBJ1-1; D is ambiguous. V was pared by 0 bases and J by 1 base, with 9 bases between. This CDR3 spans 15 amino acids. CDR1 is MNHEY and CDR2 is SVGAGI in the germline V gene.

V and J are TRBV10-3 and TRBJ2-2; possible D gene TRBD1, 5 bases. The germline V and J ends were trimmed by 1 base and 2 bases, with 17 bases remaining between them. The CDR3 loop spans 18 amino acids. From germline, CDR1 is ENHRY and CDR2 SYGVKD. The CDR3 DNA is TGTGCCATCAGTGAGTTACTTCTCCCGGACACAAACACCGGGGAGCTGTTTTTT. It codes for CAISELLLPDTNTGELFF.

This sequence joins TRBV20-1 and TRBJ2-3, with no clear D. Trimming removed 2 bases at V and 7 bases at J, with 16 bases between. The CDR3 spans 14 residues. Germline assignment: CDR1 DFQATT and CDR2 SNEGSKA (reference sequence). The CDR3 DNA is TGCAGTGCTAGACCCCATTTGGGCCTGAATACGCAGTATTTT. Amino acid sequence: CSARPHLGLNTQYF.